These T cell receptor beta chains were read from a single sample in a study of cytomegalovirus exposure and HLA in healthy donors. Produced via immunoSEQ multiplex PCR; TCRdb's table is partial and in-frame only. The sample has about 140,000 clones. The material sequenced was PBMCs. All receptors derive from a woman aged 18-29 years in good health and CMV-seronegative. CDR3s leave out the opening cysteine and the closing phenylalanine or tryptophan.

CDR3 length	V gene	J gene	CDR3 protein
12	TRBV29-1	TRBJ2-3	SVEDFSFTDTQY
11	TRBV29-1	TRBJ1-1	SVVRTENTEAF
12	TRBV7-2	TRBJ1-2	ASSFATTNYGYT
12	TRBV6-5	TRBJ2-3	ASSRTGGTDTQY
14	TRBV7-3	TRBJ2-1	VSSLVIGQNYNEQF
12	TRBV6-5	TRBJ1-1	ASSRDFMNTEAF
12	TRBV18	TRBJ2-7	ASSVSGSFDEQY
10	TRBV6-6	TRBJ2-1	ASSVQGNEQF
11	TRBV27	TRBJ1-2	ASSFDRGEGYT
11	TRBV11-2	TRBJ1-4	ASSPGGNEKLF
9	TRBV20-1	TRBJ2-1	SARVFDEQF